This T cell receptor beta chain emerged from a study of blood T cell repertoires in COVID-19. Study-wide context: The United States, Italy and Spain were the sources of the acute and convalescent COVID-19 samples.

Participant reports of clinical history set cohort assignment. All recovered Cohort 3 donors got two negative PCRs, got clearance, or saw symptom resolution. Assay: immunoSEQ multiplex PCR; the TCRdb copy retains only in-frame clones and omits some. Of 200,000 to 250,000 clones listed, over 65% are singletons. The receptor comes from an older woman who had recovered from COVID-19. Sequenced material: PBMCs or T cells enriched from blood (not recorded which).

The CDR3 DNA is TGTGCCAGCAGCAGAGGACAGGGTAACTATGGCTACACCTTC. It codes for CASSRGQGNYGYTF. The V gene is TRBV5-4, the J gene TRBJ1-2, with 8 positions matching TRBD1. The CDR3 consists of 14 residues. CDR1 and CDR2 from the germline V gene are SGHNT and YYREEE (reference sequence). Losses at the gene ends were 4 bases for V and 1 base for J; bases not matched to a gene: 3.